This paragraph covers one TCR beta chain sequence. Antigen specificity is unknown. Data came from immunoSEQ multiplex PCR; TCRdb stores just in-frame clones and leaves some out. The sample has around 230,000 clones, around 86% seen once. This sample stems from a study of cytomegalovirus exposure and HLA in healthy donors. Notes on the study in general: Reports indicated that the classifier achieved high specificity and sensitivity in diagnosing cytomegalovirus status. The listing of 160 or so TCR beta chains classed them as cytomegalovirus-associated.

CDR3 length: 14 amino acids. The trim removed 2 bases at V and 4 bases at J, leaving 3 bases unmatched. Looked up from germline, CDR1 is SGHKS and CDR2 is YYEKEE (reference sequence). The donors were part of the validation cohort of 95 to 150 subjects. That cohort was separate from the first cohort, which comprised some 670 subjects. This clonotype originated in a woman in her twenties or thirties in good health and CMV-seropositive. The source material was PBMCs. The J gene is TRBJ1-2, the V gene TRBV5-5; 9 positions match TRBD1. DNA for the CDR3: TGTGCCAGCAGCTTCGGGACAGGGCCCTATGGCTACACCTTC. Protein product: CASSFGTGPYGYTF.